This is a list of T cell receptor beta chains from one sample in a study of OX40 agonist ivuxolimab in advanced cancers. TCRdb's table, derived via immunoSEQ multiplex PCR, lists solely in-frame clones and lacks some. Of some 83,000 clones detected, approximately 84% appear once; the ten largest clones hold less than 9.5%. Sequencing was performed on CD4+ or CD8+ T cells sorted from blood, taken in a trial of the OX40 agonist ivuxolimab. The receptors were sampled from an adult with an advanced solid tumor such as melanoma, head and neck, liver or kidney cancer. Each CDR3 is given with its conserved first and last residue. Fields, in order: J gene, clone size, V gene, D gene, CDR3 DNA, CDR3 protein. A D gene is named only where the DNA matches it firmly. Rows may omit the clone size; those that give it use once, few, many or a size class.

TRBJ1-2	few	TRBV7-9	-	TGTGCCAGCAGCTCCAGGACGTCTGGCTACACCTTC	CASSSRTSGYTF
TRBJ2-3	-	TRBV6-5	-	TGTGCCAGCAGTTACTCATACAGGGAAGTAGATACGCAGTATTTT	CASSYSYREVDTQYF
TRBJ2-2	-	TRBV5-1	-	TGCGCCAGCAGCCCACAATTATTCTCGACCGGGGAGCTGTTTTTT	CASSPQLFSTGELFF
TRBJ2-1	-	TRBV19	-	TGTGCCAGTAGTATAGAGGGTACCATCAGCTACAATGAGCAGTTCTTC	CASSIEGTISYNEQFF
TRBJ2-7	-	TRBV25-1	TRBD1	TGTGCCAGCAGTGAATCTGACAGGGCAACCTACGAGCAGTACTTC	CASSESDRATYEQYF
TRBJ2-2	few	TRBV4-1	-	TGCGCCAGCAGCCAACGGGAACAGATAAACACCGGGGAGCTGTTTTTT	CASSQREQINTGELFF
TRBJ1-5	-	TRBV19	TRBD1	TGTGCCAGTAGTAGGGGACAGGGGACGGATCAGCCCCAGCATTTT	CASSRGQGTDQPQHF
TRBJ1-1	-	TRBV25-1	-	TGTGCCAGCAGTAAGGGACTGACGAACACTGAAGCTTTCTTT	CASSKGLTNTEAFF
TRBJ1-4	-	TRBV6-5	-	TGTGCCAGCAGTTACACTATTGCAACTAATGAAAAACTGTTTTTT	CASSYTIATNEKLFF
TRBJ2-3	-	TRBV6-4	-	TGTGCCAGCAGTGAGCAGCCTAGCACAGATACGCAGTATTTT	CASSEQPSTDTQYF
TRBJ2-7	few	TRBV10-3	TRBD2	TGTGCCGTCGGGACTAGCGGGAGTTACGAGCAGTACTTC	CAVGTSGSYEQYF
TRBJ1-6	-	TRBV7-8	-	TGTGCCAGCAGCCTACGGGCATCCTACGCCGGTTCACCCCTCCACTTT	CASSLRASYAGSPLHF
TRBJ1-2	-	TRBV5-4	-	TGTGCCAGCAGCCCCCGGGTAGGGAGAGCTAACTATGGCTACACCTTC	CASSPRVGRANYGYTF
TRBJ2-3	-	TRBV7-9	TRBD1	TGTGCCAGCAGCCCACCGGGACAGGGGAGGGGGGTAGATACGCAGTATTTT	CASSPPGQGRGVDTQYF
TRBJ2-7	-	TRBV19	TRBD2	TGTGCCAGTGCCTCTAGCGGAGGTAGCTCCTACGAGCAGTACTTC	CASASSGGSSYEQYF
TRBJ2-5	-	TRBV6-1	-	TGTGCCACAGGGACGCATCAAATACACCAGTACTTC	CATGTHQIHQYF
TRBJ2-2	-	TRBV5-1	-	TGCGCCAGCAGCTTGGGCTTCTCCGGAGCCGGGGAGCTGTTTTTT	CASSLGFSGAGELFF
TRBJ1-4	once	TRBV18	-	TGTGCCAGCTCACTTCGACAGGCCCACCTTGCAACTAATGAAAAACTGTTTTTT	CASSLRQAHLATNEKLFF
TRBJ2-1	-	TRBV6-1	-	TGTGCCAGCAGTACACCGGGTCTTCTCAACAATGAGCAGTTCTTC	CASSTPGLLNNEQFF
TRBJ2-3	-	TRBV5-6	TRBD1	TGTGCCAGCAGCCGGAGACAGGGGGCACGTGAGACAGATACGCAGTATTTT	CASSRRQGARETDTQYF
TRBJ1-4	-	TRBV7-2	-	TGTGCCAGCAGCCGCTGGGGGCTTAATGAAAAACTGTTTTTT	CASSRWGLNEKLFF
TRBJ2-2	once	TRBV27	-	TGTGCCAGCACCCACACCGGGGAGCTGTTTTTT	CASTHTGELFF
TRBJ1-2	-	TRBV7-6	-	TGTGCCAGCAGCCCACAAAATAACTATGGCTACACCTTC	CASSPQNNYGYTF
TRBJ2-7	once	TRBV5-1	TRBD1	TGCGCCAGCAGCCAAACCCGGACAGGGGGCGTGGACGAGCAGTACTTC	CASSQTRTGGVDEQYF
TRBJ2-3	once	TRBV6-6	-	TGTGCCAGCACCCCTGTCGGGGGCGCAGATACGCAGTATTTT	CASTPVGGADTQYF
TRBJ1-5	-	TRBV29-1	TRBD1	TGCAGCACGGGACAGGGCAATCAGCCCCAGCATTTT	CSTGQGNQPQHF
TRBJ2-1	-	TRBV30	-	TGTGCCTGGGCAATATACACCGGGACCCGACCGGTCAATGAGCAGTTCTTC	CAWAIYTGTRPVNEQFF
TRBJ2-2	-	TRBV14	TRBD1	TGTGCCAGCAGCACGACAGGGGGGAAGGCCGGGGAGCTGTTTTTT	CASSTTGGKAGELFF
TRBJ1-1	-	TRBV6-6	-	TGTGCCAGCAGTTACTCGGCCGGGAGGAACACTGAAGCTTTCTTT	CASSYSAGRNTEAFF
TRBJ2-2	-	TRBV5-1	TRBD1	TGCGCCAGCAGCTTTGGACAGGGCACCGGGGAGCTGTTTTTT	CASSFGQGTGELFF
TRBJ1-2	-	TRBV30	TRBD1	TGTGCCTCCACCGGGACAGGGGGCTGGGGGGACTATGGCTACACCTTC	CASTGTGGWGDYGYTF
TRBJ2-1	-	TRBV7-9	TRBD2	TGTGCCAGCATCTGGGGAACCGGGACTAGCGGGGCCCATGAGCAGTTCTTC	CASIWGTGTSGAHEQFF